These 4 T cell receptor beta chains were sequenced from one sample in a study of blood T cell repertoires in COVID-19. Produced via immunoSEQ multiplex PCR; TCRdb's table is partial and in-frame only. This table has approximately 290,000 clones, 90% appearing once. Specimen: PBMCs or T cells enriched from blood (not recorded which). The origin of the receptors is a woman under 30 with acute COVID-19.

The chain carries TRBV18 and TRBJ1-6, with 10 bases that match TRBD1. The V gene end was trimmed by 4 bases and the J gene end by 4 bases; junction bases not matched to a gene: 7. Germline CDR1 and CDR2: KGHSH and LQKENI. This CDR3 contains 17 residues. The CDR3 DNA is TGTGCCAGCTCACTGATGCCGGGACAGGGGTATAATTCACCCCTCCACTTT. Its protein product is CASSLMPGQGYNSPLHF. The full variable domain, completed using reference TRBV18 and TRBJ1-6, is NAGVMQNPRHLVRRRGQEARLRCSPMKGHSHVYWYRQLPEEGLKFMVYLQKENIIDESGMPKERFSAEFPKEGPSILRIQQVVRGDSAAYFCASSLMPGQGYNSPLHFGNGTRLTVT.

V and J are TRBV20-1 and TRBJ2-5; D remains unclear. The CDR3 runs 11 residues. Trimming pared 2 bases from V and 2 bases from J, leaving 3 bases between. The germline CDR1 and CDR2 sequences are DFQATT and SNEGSKA (reference sequence). The CDR3 nucleotides read TGCAGTGCTAGATCTCAAGAGACCCAGTACTTC. This encodes CSARSQETQYF.

The rearrangement joins TRBV27 to TRBJ1-5; D is unresolved. V dropped 5 bases and J dropped 5 bases, with 13 bases sitting between them. Germline V CDR1 and CDR2: MNHEY, SMNVEV (reference sequence). The CDR3 spans 14 residues. The CDR3: CASSPRTADQPQHF. In DNA form, the CDR3 reads TGTGCCAGCAGTCCCCGGACTGCAGATCAGCCCCAGCATTTT.

The V gene is TRBV28, the J gene TRBJ1-5; D is undetermined. Germline V CDR1 and CDR2: MDHEN, SYDVKM. V lost 4 bases and J 4 bases, leaving 8 bases between the germline ends. This CDR3 is 13 amino acids long. CDR3 residues: CASSWAENQPQHF. The CDR3 DNA follows: TGTGCCAGCAGTTGGGCAGAGAATCAGCCCCAGCATTTT.